Presented here are 7 T cell receptor beta chains from one specimen sequenced in a study of blood T cell repertoires in COVID-19. Libraries were prepared by immunoSEQ multiplex PCR; TCRdb keeps only in-frame clonotypes and omits some of them. The sample lists 190,000 or so clones; about 86% were seen once. Sequenced: peripheral blood. All receptors come from a man between 60 and 70 years old who had recovered from COVID-19.

The chain recombines TRBV7-8 with TRBJ2-6, with D unresolved. Germline values: CDR1 SGHVS, CDR2 FQNEAQ. V was cut by 7 bases and J by 5 bases, with 9 bases left in between. The CDR3 consists of 13 residues. For the CDR3, the DNA is TGTGCCAGCACCAACGGTAGGGCCAACGTCCTGACTTTC. It is translated as CASTNGRANVLTF.

The CDR3 here is CASSPRGTDNTGELFF. CDR3 DNA sequence: TGTGCCAGCAGCCCTAGGGGAACAGATAACACCGGGGAGCTGTTTTTT. This sequence joins TRBV9 and TRBJ2-2; possibly TRBD1 for D (5 bases). The CDR3 runs to 16 residues. Germline CDR1 SGDLS, CDR2 YYNGEE. Trimming removed 4 bases at V and 2 bases at J, with 15 bases between.

This chain uses TRBV5-4 with TRBJ1-2; D perhaps matches TRBD1 (6 bases). The CDR3 extends over 15 amino acids. The V gene lost 4 bases and the J gene lost 8 bases, with 21 bases spanning the gap. Germline CDR1 SGHNT, CDR2 YYREEE (reference sequence). The CDR3 DNA reads TGTGCCAGCAGCAACTCGCTGGGGGCAGGTCGGGGCTACACCTTC. This encodes CASSNSLGAGRGYTF.

The chain links TRBV5-1 to TRBJ2-3, with D hard to call. Deletions cut 1 base from V and 6 bases from J, with 12 bases between. Germline V gene data show CDR1 as SGHRS and CDR2 as YFSETQ. The CDR3 runs to 14 residues. DNA of the CDR3: TGCGCCAGCAGCTTGTTACTTAATGTGGATACGCAGTATTTT. Its translation is CASSLLLNVDTQYF.

This sequence joins TRBV9 and TRBJ1-3, with D unresolved. This CDR3 has 15 amino acids. From germline, CDR1 is SGDLS and CDR2 YYNGEE. Between the trimmed V and J ends, which lost 0 bases and 3 bases, there was a span of 10 bases. CDR3 protein: CASSVDRVGGNTIYF. CDR3 DNA sequence: TGTGCCAGCAGCGTAGACCGGGTGGGTGGAAACACCATATATTTT. The whole variable domain, remainder taken from reference TRBV9 and TRBJ1-3, is DSGVTQTPKHLITATGQRVTLRCSPRSGDLSVYWYQQSLDQGLQFLIQYYNGEERAKGNILERFSAQQFPDLHSELNLSSLELGDSALYFCASSVDRVGGNTIYFGEGSWLTVV.

The chain combines TRBV5-1 with TRBJ2-3, with 8 positions matching TRBD2. In germline, CDR1 is SGHRS, CDR2 YFSETQ. This CDR3 is 15 amino acids long. The ends lost 9 bases at V and 2 bases at J; junction bases unmatched: 11. The CDR3 DNA sequence: TGCGCCACCAGGACTAGCAGCAATCCCACAGATACGCAGTATTTT. Encoded protein: CATRTSSNPTDTQYF. Based on the CDR3 plus reference TRBV5-1 and TRBJ2-3, the full variable domain is KAGVTQTPRYLIKTRGQQVTLSCSPISGHRSVSWYQQTPGQGLQFLFEYFSETQRNKGNFPGRFSGRQFSNSRSEMNVSTLELGDSALYLCATRTSSNPTDTQYFGPGTRLTVL.

The chain recombines TRBV9 with TRBJ1-4, with D perhaps matching TRBD1 (5 bases). The CDR3 runs to 15 residues. In germline, CDR1 is SGDLS, CDR2 YYNGEE. Trimming removed 0 bases at V and 7 bases at J, with 13 bases between. The CDR3 reads CASSVAIGVGEKLFF. CDR3 DNA sequence: TGTGCCAGCAGCGTAGCAATAGGGGTTGGTGAAAAACTGTTTTTT.